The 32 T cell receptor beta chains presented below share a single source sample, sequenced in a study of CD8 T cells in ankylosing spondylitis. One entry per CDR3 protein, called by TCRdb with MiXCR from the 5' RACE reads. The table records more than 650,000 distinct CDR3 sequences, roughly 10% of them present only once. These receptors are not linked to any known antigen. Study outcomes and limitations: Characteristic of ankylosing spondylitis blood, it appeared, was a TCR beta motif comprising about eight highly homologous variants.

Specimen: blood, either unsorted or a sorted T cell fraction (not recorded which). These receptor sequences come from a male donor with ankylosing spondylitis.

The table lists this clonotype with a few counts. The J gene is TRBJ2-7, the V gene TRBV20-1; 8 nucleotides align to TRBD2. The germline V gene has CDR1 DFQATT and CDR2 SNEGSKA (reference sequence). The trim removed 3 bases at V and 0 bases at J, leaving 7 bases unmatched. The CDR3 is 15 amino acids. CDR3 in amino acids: CSARKTSARSYEQYF. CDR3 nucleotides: TGCAGTGCTAGGAAGACTAGCGCCCGCTCCTACGAGCAGTACTTC.

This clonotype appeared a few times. The CDR3, as DNA: TGTGCCAGCAGCCAGGGAGTGTCAGCGTACGAGCAGTACTTC. The encoded protein is CASSQGVSAYEQYF. The chain employs TRBV7-9 and TRBJ2-7; D assignment may be TRBD1 or TRBD2 (5 bases each). The CDR3 loop spans 14 amino acids. Between the trimmed V and J ends, which lost 5 bases and 4 bases, there was a span of 15 bases. Germline V CDR1 and CDR2: SEHNR, FQNEAQ (reference sequence).

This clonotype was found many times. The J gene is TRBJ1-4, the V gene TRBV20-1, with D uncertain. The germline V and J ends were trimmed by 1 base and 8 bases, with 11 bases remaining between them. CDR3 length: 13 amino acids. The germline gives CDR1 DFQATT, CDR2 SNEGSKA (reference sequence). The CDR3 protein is CSARVGVNEKLFF. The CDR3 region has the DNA TGCAGTGCTAGAGTTGGGGTTAACGAAAAACTGTTTTTT.

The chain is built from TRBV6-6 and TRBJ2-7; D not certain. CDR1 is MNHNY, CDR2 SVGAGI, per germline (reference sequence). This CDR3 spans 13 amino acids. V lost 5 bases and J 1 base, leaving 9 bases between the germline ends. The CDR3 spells CASSPYSSYEQYF. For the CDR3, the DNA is TGTGCCAGCAGTCCGTACAGTTCCTACGAGCAGTACTTC.

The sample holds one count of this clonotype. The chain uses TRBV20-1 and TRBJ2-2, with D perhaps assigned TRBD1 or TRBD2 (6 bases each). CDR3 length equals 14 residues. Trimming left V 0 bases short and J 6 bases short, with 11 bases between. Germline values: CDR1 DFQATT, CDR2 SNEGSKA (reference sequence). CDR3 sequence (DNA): TGCAGTGCTAGAGATGGGGGGCAGGCCGGGGAGCTGTTTTTT. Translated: CSARDGGQAGELFF.

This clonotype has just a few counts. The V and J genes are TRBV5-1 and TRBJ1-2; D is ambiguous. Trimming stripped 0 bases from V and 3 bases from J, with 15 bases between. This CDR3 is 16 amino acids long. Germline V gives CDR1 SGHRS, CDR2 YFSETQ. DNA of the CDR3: TGCGCCAGCAGCTTGGCGAGCGGAGCACCCCACTATGGCTACACCTTC. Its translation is CASSLASGAPHYGYTF. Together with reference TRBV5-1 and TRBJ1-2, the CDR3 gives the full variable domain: KAGVTQTPRYLIKTRGQQVTLSCSPISGHRSVSWYQQTPGQGLQFLFEYFSETQRNKGNFPGRFSGRQFSNSRSEMNVSTLELGDSALYLCASSLASGAPHYGYTFGSGTRLTVV.

CDR3 residues: CSTGDYVTEAFF. The DNA of the CDR3 is TGCAGTACAGGGGATTATGTCACTGAAGCTTTCTTT. The chain couples TRBV20-1 to TRBJ1-1; the match to TRBD1 covers 7 bases. J gave up 4 bases and V 8 bases, and 7 bases lay outside the gene matches. The CDR3 length is 12 residues. CDR1 and CDR2 (germline): DFQATT, SNEGSKA (reference sequence).

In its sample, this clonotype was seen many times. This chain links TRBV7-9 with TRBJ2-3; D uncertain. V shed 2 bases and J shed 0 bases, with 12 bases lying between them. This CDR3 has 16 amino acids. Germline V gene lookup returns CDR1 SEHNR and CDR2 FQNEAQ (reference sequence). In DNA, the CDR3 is TGTGCCAGCAGCTTAAGTACCTACATGAGCACAGATACGCAGTATTTT. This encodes CASSLSTYMSTDTQYF.

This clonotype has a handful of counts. CDR3 bases: TGTGCCAGCAGCCTTCAACAGGTTGCAACTAATGAAAAACTGTTTTTT. Amino acids: CASSLQQVATNEKLFF. The chain combines TRBV4-2 with TRBJ1-4; D is possibly TRBD1 (5 bases). In germline, CDR1 is LGHNA, CDR2 YNFKEQ. The V and J ends lost 4 bases and 0 bases respectively, with 12 bases between them. This CDR3 region has 16 residues.

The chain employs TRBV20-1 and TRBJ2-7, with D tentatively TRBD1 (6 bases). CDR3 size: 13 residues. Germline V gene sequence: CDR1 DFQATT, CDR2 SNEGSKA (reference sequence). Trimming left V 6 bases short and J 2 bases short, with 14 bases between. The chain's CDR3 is CSAGDRLTYEQYF. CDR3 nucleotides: TGCAGTGCAGGTGACAGGCTGACCTACGAGCAGTACTTC.

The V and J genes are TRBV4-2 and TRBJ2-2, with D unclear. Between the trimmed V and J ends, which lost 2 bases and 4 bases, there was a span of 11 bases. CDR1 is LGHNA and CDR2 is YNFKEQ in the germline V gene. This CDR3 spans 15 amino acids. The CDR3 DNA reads TGTGCCAGCAGCCAACCCCTGACCCTCACCGGGGAGCTGTTTTTT. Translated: CASSQPLTLTGELFF.

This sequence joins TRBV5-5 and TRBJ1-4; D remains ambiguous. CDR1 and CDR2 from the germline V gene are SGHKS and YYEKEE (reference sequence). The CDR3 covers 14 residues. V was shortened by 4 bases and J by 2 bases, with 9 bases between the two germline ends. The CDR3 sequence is CASSPQWTNEKLFF. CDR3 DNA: TGTGCCAGCAGCCCACAGTGGACTAATGAAAAACTGTTTTTT.

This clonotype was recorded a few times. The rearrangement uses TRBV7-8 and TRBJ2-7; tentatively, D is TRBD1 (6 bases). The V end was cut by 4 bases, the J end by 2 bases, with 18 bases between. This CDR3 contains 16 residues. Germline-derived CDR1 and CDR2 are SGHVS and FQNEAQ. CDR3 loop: CASSSGGGQTAYEQYF. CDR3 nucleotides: TGTGCCAGCAGCTCCGGCGGAGGACAGACGGCCTACGAGCAGTACTTC.

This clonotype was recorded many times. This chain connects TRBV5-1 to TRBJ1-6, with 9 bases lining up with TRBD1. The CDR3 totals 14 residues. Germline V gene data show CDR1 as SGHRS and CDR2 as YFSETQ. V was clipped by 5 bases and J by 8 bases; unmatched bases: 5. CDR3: CASRPGQGDSPLHF. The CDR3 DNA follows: TGCGCCAGCAGGCCGGGACAGGGTGATTCACCCCTCCACTTT.

The chain's CDR3 is CASSLEGGVPLLTF. The CDR3 region has the DNA TGTGCCAGCAGCTTGGAGGGCGGGGTGCCCCTCCTGACTTTC. The V gene is TRBV5-5, the J gene TRBJ2-6; a possible D gene is TRBD2 (6 bases). Trimming took 0 bases from V and 14 from J, leaving 15 bases between them. The CDR3 has 14 amino acids. Per the germline V gene, CDR1 is SGHKS and CDR2 is YYEKEE (reference sequence).

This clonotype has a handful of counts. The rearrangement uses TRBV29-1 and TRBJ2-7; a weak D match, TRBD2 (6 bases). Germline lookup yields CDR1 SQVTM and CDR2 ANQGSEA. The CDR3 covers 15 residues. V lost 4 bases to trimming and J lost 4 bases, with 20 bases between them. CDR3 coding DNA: TGCAGCGTTGTGTGGGTAGCGGCCCAGAGATACGAGCAGTACTTC. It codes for CSVVWVAAQRYEQYF.

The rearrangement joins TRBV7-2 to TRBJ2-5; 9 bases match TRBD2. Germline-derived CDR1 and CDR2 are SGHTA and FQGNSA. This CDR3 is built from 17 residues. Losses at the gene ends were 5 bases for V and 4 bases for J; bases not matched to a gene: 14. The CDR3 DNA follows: TGTGCCAGCAGCCCCCCAGGAATCAGCGGGAGGCCAGAGACCCAGTACTTC. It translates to CASSPPGISGRPETQYF. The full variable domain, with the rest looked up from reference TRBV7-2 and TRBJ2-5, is GAGVSQSPSNKVTEKGKDVELRCDPISGHTALYWYRQSLGQGLEFLIYFQGNSAPDKSGLPSDRFSAERTGGSVSTLTIQRTQQEDSAVYLCASSPPGISGRPETQYFGPGTRLLVL.

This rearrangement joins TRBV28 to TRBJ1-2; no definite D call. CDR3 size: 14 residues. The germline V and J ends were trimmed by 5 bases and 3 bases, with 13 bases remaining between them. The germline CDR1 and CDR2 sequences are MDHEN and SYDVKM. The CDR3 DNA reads TGTGCCAGCAGTCGGTACGTCACATACTATGGCTACACCTTC. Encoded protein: CASSRYVTYYGYTF.

The chain's CDR3 is CSVEVGDYGYTF. The CDR3 nucleotides read TGCAGCGTTGAAGTAGGAGACTATGGCTACACCTTC. The genes are TRBV29-1 and TRBJ1-2; D not certain. The CDR3 spans 12 residues. Germline V lookup: CDR1 SQVTM, CDR2 ANQGSEA. Trimming stripped 1 base from V and 3 bases from J, with 6 bases between.

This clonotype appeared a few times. CDR3 amino acids: CASSPQGKAYEQYF. The CDR3 nucleotides are TGTGCCAGCAGCCCCCAGGGGAAAGCCTACGAGCAGTACTTC. The V gene is TRBV5-8, the J gene TRBJ2-7; tentative D call: TRBD1 (6 bases). Trimming took 4 bases from V and 2 from J, leaving 13 bases between them. The CDR3 has 14 amino acids. CDR1 is SGHTS, CDR2 YDEGEE, per germline.

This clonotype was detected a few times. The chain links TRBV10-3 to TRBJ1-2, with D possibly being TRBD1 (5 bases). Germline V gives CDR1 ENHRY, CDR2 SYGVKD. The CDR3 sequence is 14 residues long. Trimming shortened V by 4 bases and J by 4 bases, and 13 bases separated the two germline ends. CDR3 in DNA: TGTGCCATCAGTGGGGGCAGCGAAATCTATGGCTACACCTTC. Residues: CAISGGSEIYGYTF.

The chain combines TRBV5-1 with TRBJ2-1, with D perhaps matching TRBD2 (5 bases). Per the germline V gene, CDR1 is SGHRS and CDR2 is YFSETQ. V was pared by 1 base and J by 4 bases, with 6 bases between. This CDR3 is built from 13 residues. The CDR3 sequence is CASSLWEYNEQFF. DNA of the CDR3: TGCGCCAGCAGCTTGTGGGAGTACAATGAGCAGTTCTTC.

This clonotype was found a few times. The CDR3 region has the DNA TGTGCCAGCAGCGAAGGAGGGAGCGGTTCACCCCTCCACTTT. The encoded protein is CASSEGGSGSPLHF. The V call is TRBV5-5, the J call TRBJ1-6, with D unclear. The V gene lost 4 bases and the J gene lost 9 bases, with 14 bases spanning the gap. The CDR3 has 14 amino acids. Germline V gene data show CDR1 as SGHKS and CDR2 as YYEKEE (reference sequence). Full variable domain (outside the CDR3, taken from reference TRBV5-5 and TRBJ1-6): DAGVTQSPTHLIKTRGQQVTLRCSPISGHKSVSWYQQVLGQGPQFIFQYYEKEERGRGNFPDRFSARQFPNYSSELNVNALLLGDSALYLCASSEGGSGSPLHFGNGTRLTVT.

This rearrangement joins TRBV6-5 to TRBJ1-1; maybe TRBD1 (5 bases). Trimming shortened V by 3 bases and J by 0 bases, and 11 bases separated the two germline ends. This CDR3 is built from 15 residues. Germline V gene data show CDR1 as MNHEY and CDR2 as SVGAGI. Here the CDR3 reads CASSYNRNVNTEAFF. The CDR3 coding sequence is TGTGCCAGCAGTTATAACAGGAATGTGAACACTGAAGCTTTCTTT.

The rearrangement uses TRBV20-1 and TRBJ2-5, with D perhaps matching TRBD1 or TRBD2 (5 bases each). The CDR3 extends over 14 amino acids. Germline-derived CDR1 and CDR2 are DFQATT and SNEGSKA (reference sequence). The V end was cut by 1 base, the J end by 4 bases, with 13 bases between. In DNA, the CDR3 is TGCAGTGCTAGAGTCCCTCACGGGGCAGAGACCCAGTACTTC. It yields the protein CSARVPHGAETQYF.

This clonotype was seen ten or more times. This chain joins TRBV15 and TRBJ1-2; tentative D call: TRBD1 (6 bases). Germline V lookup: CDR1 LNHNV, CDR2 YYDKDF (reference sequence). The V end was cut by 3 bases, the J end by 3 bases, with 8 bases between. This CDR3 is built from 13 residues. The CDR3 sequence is CATSSRGDYGYTF. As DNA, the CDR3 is TGTGCCACCAGCAGCAGGGGAGACTATGGCTACACCTTC.

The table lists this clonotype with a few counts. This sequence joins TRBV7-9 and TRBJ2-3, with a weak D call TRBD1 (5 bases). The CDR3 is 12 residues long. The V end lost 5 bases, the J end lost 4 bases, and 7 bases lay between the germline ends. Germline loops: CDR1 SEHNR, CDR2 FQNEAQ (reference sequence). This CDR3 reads CASSTGPDTQYF. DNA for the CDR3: TGTGCCAGCAGCACAGGACCAGATACGCAGTATTTT. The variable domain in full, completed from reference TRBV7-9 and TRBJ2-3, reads DTGVSQNPRHKITKRGQNVTFRCDPISEHNRLYWYRQTLGQGPEFLTYFQNEAQLEKSRLLSDRFSAERPKGSFSTLEIQRTEQGDSAMYLCASSTGPDTQYFGPGTRLTVL.

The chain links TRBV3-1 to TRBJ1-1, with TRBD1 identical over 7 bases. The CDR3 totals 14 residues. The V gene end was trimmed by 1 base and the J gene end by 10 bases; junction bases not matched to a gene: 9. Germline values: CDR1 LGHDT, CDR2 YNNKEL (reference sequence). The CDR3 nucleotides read TGTGCCAGCAGCCAAGCTGACAGGGACGGTGGAGCTTTCTTT. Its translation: CASSQADRDGGAFF. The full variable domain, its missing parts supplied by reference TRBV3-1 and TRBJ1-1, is DTAVSQTPKYLVTQMGNDKSIKCEQNLGHDTMYWYKQDSKKFLKIMFSYNNKELIINETVPNRFSPKSPDKAHLNLHINSLELGDSAVYFCASSQADRDGGAFFGQGTRLTVV.

CDR3 sequence reads: CASSYVPPRTDTQYF. The CDR3 DNA is TGTGCCAGCAGCTACGTCCCTCCACGCACAGATACGCAGTATTTT. This chain connects TRBV12-3 or TRBV12-4 to TRBJ2-3; D unresolved. V was trimmed by 6 bases and J by 1 base, leaving 14 bases between them. The CDR3 is made up of 15 amino acids.

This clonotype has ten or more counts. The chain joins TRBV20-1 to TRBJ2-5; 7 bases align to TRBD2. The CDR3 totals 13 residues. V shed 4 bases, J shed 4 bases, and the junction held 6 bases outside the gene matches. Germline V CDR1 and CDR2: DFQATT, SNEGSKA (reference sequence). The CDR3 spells CSAKLSGTETQYF. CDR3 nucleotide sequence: TGCAGTGCTAAGTTGAGCGGGACAGAGACCCAGTACTTC.

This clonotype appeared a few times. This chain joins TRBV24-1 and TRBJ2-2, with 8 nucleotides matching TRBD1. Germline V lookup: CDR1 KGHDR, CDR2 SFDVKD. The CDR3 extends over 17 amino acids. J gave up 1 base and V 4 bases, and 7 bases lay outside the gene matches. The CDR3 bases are TGTGCCACCAGTGACCCGACAGGGGACAGGAACACCGGGGAGCTGTTTTTT. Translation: CATSDPTGDRNTGELFF.

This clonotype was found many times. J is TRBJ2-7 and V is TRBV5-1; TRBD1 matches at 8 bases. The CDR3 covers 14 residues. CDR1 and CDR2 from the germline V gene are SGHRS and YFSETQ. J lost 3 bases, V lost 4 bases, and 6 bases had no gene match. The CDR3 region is CASSRPGQGYEQYF. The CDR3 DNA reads TGCGCCAGCAGCCGTCCAGGACAGGGCTACGAGCAGTACTTC.